The 8 T cell receptor beta chains presented below share a single source sample, sequenced in a study of CD8 T cells in Susac syndrome. It was with random hexamers that 0.5 to 1 ug RNA was reverse transcribed. Each CDR3 protein is one row after TCRdb ran MiXCR on the immunoSEQ multiplex PCR reads. This table holds 160,000 or so distinct CDR3 sequences, approximately 94% found once. The sequenced material came from CD4+ T cells from PBMCs. The receptors here all came from a human donor with Susac syndrome.

V usage is TRBV20-1 and J usage is TRBJ2-7; 9 positions agree with TRBD1. J was trimmed by 6 bases and V by 0 bases; bases with no gene match: 9. Germline V gene lookup returns CDR1 DFQATT and CDR2 SNEGSKA (reference sequence). The CDR3 runs to 15 residues. The CDR3 DNA reads TGCAGTGCTAGAGACCCAAAGGACAGGGGAGGCGAGCAGTACTTC. As protein: CSARDPKDRGGEQYF.

This chain uses TRBV7-2 with TRBJ2-1, with D possibly TRBD2 on 6 matching bases. Trimming removed 1 base at V and 5 bases at J, with 15 bases between. CDR3 length: 16 amino acids. Germline-derived CDR1 and CDR2 are SGHTA and FQGNSA. The CDR3 is CASSLVWRGANNEQFF. The CDR3 region has the DNA TGTGCCAGCAGCTTAGTTTGGCGGGGTGCCAACAATGAGCAGTTCTTC.

V is TRBV4-1 and J is TRBJ2-5; weak D call: TRBD1 (7 bases). The V gene's germline CDR1 is MGHRA and CDR2 YSYEKL. The V and J ends lost 3 bases and 5 bases respectively, with 10 bases between them. This CDR3 region has 13 residues. The CDR3 nucleotides read TGCGCCAGCAGCCAGACAGGGAGGGAGACCCAGTACTTC. Its translation: CASSQTGRETQYF.

The genes are TRBV15 and TRBJ2-7; a weak D match, TRBD1 (6 bases). The CDR3 extends over 15 amino acids. Germline V gene lookup returns CDR1 LNHNV and CDR2 YYDKDF (reference sequence). Between the trimmed V and J ends, which lost 5 bases and 0 bases, there was a span of 14 bases. The DNA of the CDR3 is TGTGCCACCAGCCTTGAGCAGGGGAGCTCCTACGAGCAGTACTTC. Protein sequence: CATSLEQGSSYEQYF.

CDR3 sequence reads: CSAREVRGASYNEQFF. The CDR3 bases are TGCAGTGCTAGAGAGGTGCGGGGGGCCTCCTACAATGAGCAGTTCTTC. V usage is TRBV20-1 and J usage is TRBJ2-1; 8 positions match TRBD2. Trimming at V came to 0 bases and at J to 0 bases, leaving 4 bases not matched to a gene. The CDR3 has 16 residues. Germline values: CDR1 DFQATT, CDR2 SNEGSKA (reference sequence).

The rearrangement links TRBV9 to TRBJ1-5; D is undetermined. The CDR3 is 15 amino acids. Trimming removed 0 bases at V and 2 bases at J, with 9 bases between. Germline-derived CDR1 and CDR2 are SGDLS and YYNGEE. The CDR3 DNA reads as TGTGCCAGCAGCGTAGGGGCGGATCGCAATCAGCCCCAGCATTTT. Residues: CASSVGADRNQPQHF.

The chain joins TRBV4-1 to TRBJ2-5; D unclear. Trimming took 3 bases from V and 7 from J, leaving 12 bases between them. CDR1 and CDR2 from the germline V gene are MGHRA and YSYEKL. The CDR3 consists of 13 residues. CDR3 sequence (DNA): TGCGCCAGCAGCCAGCTTGCTACGGGGACCCAGTACTTC. It specifies CASSQLATGTQYF.

The chain uses TRBV7-9 and TRBJ1-2; D might be TRBD1 (5 bases). V lost 4 bases and J lost 0, with 18 bases in between. The germline V gene has CDR1 SEHNR and CDR2 FQNEAQ (reference sequence). CDR3 length: 17 residues. The CDR3: CASSSQGLDRANYGYTF. CDR3 in DNA: TGTGCCAGCAGCTCCCAGGGTCTTGACCGGGCTAACTATGGCTACACCTTC.